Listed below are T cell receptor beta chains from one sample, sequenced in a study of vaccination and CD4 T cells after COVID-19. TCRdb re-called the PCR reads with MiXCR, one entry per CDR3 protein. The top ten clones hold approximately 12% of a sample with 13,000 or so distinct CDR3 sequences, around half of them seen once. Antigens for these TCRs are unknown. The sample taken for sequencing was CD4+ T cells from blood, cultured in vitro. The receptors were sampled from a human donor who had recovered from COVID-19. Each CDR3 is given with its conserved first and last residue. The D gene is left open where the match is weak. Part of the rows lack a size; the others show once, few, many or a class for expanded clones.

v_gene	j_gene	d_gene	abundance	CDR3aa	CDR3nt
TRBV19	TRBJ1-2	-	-	CASSITAANYGYTF	TGTGCCAGTAGTATAACAGCAGCTAACTATGGCTACACCTTC
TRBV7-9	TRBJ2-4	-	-	CASSEGGGQNIQYF	TGTGCCAGCAGCGAAGGGGGTGGGCAAAACATTCAGTACTTC
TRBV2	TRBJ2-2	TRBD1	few	CASRQGASTGELFF	TGTGCCAGCAGACAGGGGGCGAGCACCGGGGAGCTGTTTTTT
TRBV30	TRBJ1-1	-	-	CAWNGRRINTEAFF	TGTGCCTGGAACGGGCGGAGGATAAACACTGAAGCTTTCTTT
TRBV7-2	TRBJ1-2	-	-	CASSLIASRRINYGYTF	TGTGCCAGCAGCTTAATCGCAAGCAGGCGAATTAACTATGGCTACACCTTC
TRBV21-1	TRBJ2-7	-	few	CASSKGRDFYEQYF	TGTGCCAGCAGCAAGGGGAGGGATTTCTACGAGCAGTACTTC
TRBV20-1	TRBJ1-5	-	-	CSARGDGEANQPQHF	TGCAGTGCTAGAGGGGACGGGGAAGCCAATCAGCCCCAGCATTTT
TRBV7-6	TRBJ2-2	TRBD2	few	CASSLGTSGGKIAGELFF	TGTGCCAGCAGCTTAGGCACTAGCGGGGGGAAAATTGCCGGGGAGCTGTTTTTT
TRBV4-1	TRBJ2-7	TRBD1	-	CASSLTGGSSYEQYF	TGCGCCAGCAGCCTTACAGGGGGCAGCTCCTACGAGCAGTACTTC
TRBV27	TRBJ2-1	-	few	CASSSRYIYNEQFF	TGTGCCAGCAGTTCAAGGTATATATACAATGAGCAGTTCTTC
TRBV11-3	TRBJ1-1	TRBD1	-	CASSSQGYTEAFF	TGTGCCAGCAGCTCACAGGGGTACACTGAAGCTTTCTTT
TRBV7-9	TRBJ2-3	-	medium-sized	CASSLNGASSTDTQYF	TGTGCCAGCAGCTTAAACGGGGCCTCTAGCACAGATACGCAGTATTTT
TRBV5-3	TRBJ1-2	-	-	CASSLGQLNYGYTF	TGTGCCAGCAGCTTGGGCCAGCTTAACTATGGCTACACCTTC
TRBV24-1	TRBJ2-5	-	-	CATSDKGGTETQYF	TGTGCCACCAGTGATAAGGGGGGGACAGAGACCCAGTACTTC
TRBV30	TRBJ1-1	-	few	CAWSVSRDTEAFF	TGTGCCTGGAGTGTAAGCAGGGACACTGAAGCTTTCTTT
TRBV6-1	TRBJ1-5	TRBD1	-	CASSKAAGGWGNQPQHF	TGTGCCAGCAGCAAAGCCGCAGGGGGCTGGGGCAATCAGCCCCAGCATTTT
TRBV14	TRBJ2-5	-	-	CASSPRWGDQETQYF	TGTGCCAGCAGCCCCCGATGGGGGGACCAGGAGACCCAGTACTTC
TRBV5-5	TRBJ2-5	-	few	CASSSVQGSETQYF	TGTGCCAGCAGTTCAGTCCAGGGGTCGGAGACCCAGTACTTC
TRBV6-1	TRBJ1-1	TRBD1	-	CASRDREGTEAFF	TGTGCCAGCAGGGACAGGGAGGGCACTGAAGCTTTCTTT
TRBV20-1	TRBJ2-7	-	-	CSARGQGRLRHEQYF	TGCAGTGCTAGAGGCCAGGGCCGCTTACGCCACGAGCAGTACTTC
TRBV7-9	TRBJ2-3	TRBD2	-	CASSQATGRSGKYF	TGTGCCAGCAGCCAAGCCACCGGGAGGTCTGGAAAGTATTTT
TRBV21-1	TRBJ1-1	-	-	CASSKEYGGDSTEAFF	TGTGCCAGCAGCAAAGAATATGGGGGGGATAGTACTGAAGCTTTCTTT
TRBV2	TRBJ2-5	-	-	CASSDTTPETQYF	TGTGCCAGCAGTGATACTACGCCCGAGACCCAGTACTTC
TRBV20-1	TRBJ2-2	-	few	CSARDGRQGPLTGELFF	TGCAGTGCTAGAGATGGGCGGCAGGGGCCTCTTACCGGGGAGCTGTTTTTT
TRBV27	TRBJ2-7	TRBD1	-	CASSLTQGAGGLGEQYF	TGTGCCAGCAGTTTAACACAGGGGGCAGGGGGCCTGGGGGAGCAGTACTTC
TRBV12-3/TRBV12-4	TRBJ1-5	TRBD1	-	CASSGQEIGQPQHF	TGTGCCAGCAGTGGACAGGAAATTGGTCAGCCCCAGCATTTT
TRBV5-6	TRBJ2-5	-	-	CASSFRLLTQETQYF	TGTGCCAGCAGTTTTCGACTCCTAACTCAAGAGACCCAGTACTTC
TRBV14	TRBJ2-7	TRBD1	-	CASSNQGGQGYEQYF	TGTGCCAGCAGTAATCAAGGGGGACAGGGGTACGAGCAGTACTTC
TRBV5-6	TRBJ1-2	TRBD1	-	CASSLRGRNYGYTF	TGTGCCAGCAGCTTGAGGGGGCGCAACTATGGCTACACCTTC
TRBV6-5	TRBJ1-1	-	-	CASSYSGPLTEAFF	TGTGCCAGCAGTTACTCTGGGCCACTCACTGAAGCTTTCTTT
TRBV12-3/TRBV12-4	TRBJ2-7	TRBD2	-	CASSLRLAGATYEQYF	TGTGCCAGCAGTTTGAGGCTAGCGGGGGCCACATACGAGCAGTACTTC
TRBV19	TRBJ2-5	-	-	CASSNRVGETQYF	TGTGCCAGTAGTAACAGGGTTGGGGAGACCCAGTACTTC
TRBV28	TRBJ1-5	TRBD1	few	CASSHRDSLDQPQHF	TGTGCCAGCAGTCACCGGGACAGCTTAGATCAGCCCCAGCATTTT
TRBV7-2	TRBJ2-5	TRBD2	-	CASRQTGTSGQETQYF	TGTGCCAGCAGGCAAACCGGGACTAGCGGACAAGAGACCCAGTACTTC
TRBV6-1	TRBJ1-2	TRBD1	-	CASRDPGQTNAGYTF	TGTGCCAGCAGAGACCCGGGACAGACCAACGCCGGCTACACCTTC
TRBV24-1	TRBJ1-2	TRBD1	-	CASSQPVGQGASLESNGYTF	TGTGCCTCCAGCCAGCCCGTGGGACAGGGGGCATCGTTGGAGTCTAATGGCTACACCTTC